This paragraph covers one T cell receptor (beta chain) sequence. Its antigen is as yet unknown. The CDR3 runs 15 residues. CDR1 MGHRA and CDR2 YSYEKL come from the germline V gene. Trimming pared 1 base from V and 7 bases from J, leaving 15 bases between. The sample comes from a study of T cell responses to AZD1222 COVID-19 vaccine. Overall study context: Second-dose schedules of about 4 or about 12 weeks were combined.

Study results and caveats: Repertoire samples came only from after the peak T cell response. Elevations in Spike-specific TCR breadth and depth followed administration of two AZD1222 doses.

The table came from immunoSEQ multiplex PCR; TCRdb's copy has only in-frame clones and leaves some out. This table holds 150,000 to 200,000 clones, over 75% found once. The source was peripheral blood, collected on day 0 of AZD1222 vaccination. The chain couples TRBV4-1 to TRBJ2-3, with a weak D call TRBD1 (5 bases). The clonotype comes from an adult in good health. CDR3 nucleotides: TGCGCCAGCAGCCAAGGGGGCCGGGCCTTCAATACGCAGTATTTT. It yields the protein CASSQGGRAFNTQYF.